Presented here are 28 T cell receptor beta chains from one specimen sequenced in a study of cytomegalovirus exposure and HLA in healthy donors. The study ran its PCR with 60 Vbeta and 13 Jbeta primers. Method: immunoSEQ multiplex PCR; TCRdb's copy keeps in-frame clones and lacks some. The data contain approximately 100,000 clones, 50% to 65% of them seen just once; the ten biggest clones take up less than 4.5%. The sequencing input was PBMCs. These receptors came from a man aged 25 to 45 in good health and CMV-seropositive.

This chain links TRBV9 with TRBJ1-3, with TRBD1 matching over 7 bases. Germline V gives CDR1 SGDLS, CDR2 YYNGEE. The V segment lost 6 bases and the J segment 4 bases; nucleotides outside the gene matches: 10. The CDR3 covers 15 residues. CDR3: CASNPGGIGGNTIYF. In DNA, the CDR3 is TGTGCCAGCAACCCAGGGGGAATAGGAGGAAACACCATATATTTT.

In DNA form, the CDR3 reads TGTGCCAGCAGTACCCGAGTTGGGGGGGCTTTCCACGAGCAGTACTTC. Translated, it gives CASSTRVGGAFHEQYF. This chain uses TRBV14 with TRBJ2-7; perhaps TRBD2 as D (7 bases). Per the germline V gene, CDR1 is SGHDN and CDR2 is FVKESK. CDR3 length: 16 amino acids. The V and J ends lost 6 bases and 5 bases respectively, with 23 bases between them.

The V and J genes are TRBV10-3 and TRBJ2-7, with TRBD1 identical over 8 bases. Germline CDR1 ENHRY, CDR2 SYGVKD. The trim removed 8 bases at V and 0 bases at J, leaving 6 bases unmatched. The CDR3 has 14 residues. The CDR3 loop is CAIRRTGISYEQYF. In DNA form, the CDR3 reads TGTGCCATCCGCCGGACAGGGATCTCCTACGAGCAGTACTTC.

CDR3 sequence (DNA): TGTGCCAGCAGCTCCAAAAACACGGGGGGACACGGGGAGCTGTTTTTT. Its translation is CASSSKNTGGHGELFF. The chain carries TRBV5-4 and TRBJ2-2, with TRBD2 as a possible D gene (7 bases). The V end was cut by 3 bases, the J end by 7 bases, with 19 bases between. The germline V gene encodes CDR1 SGHNT and CDR2 YYREEE (reference sequence). The CDR3 is 16 amino acids.

The J gene is TRBJ1-3, the V gene TRBV10-1, with D perhaps TRBD1 (6 bases). The V end was cut by 5 bases, the J end by 0 bases, with 20 bases between. The length of the CDR3 is 18 residues. Germline lookup yields CDR1 WNHNN and CDR2 SYGVQD (reference sequence). The CDR3: CASSPKNRVRSSGNTIYF. The CDR3, as DNA: TGCGCCAGCAGTCCAAAGAACAGGGTCCGCAGCTCTGGAAACACCATATATTTT.

For this clone: Other DNA sequences in the same sample also yield this CDR3. This chain connects TRBV5-1 to TRBJ2-5; D may be TRBD1 (5 bases). Germline V CDR1 and CDR2: SGHRS, YFSETQ. The V end was cut by 5 bases, the J end by 4 bases, with 9 bases between. The CDR3 has 12 amino acids. CDR3 amino acids: CASSLTGETQYF. In nucleotides, the CDR3 is TGCGCCAGCAGTCTAACAGGAGAGACCCAGTACTTC.

The chain links TRBV5-8 to TRBJ2-5; tentative D call: TRBD1 (5 bases). Judging by the DNA end, TRBJ2-7 fits better; the J call may be wrong. The CDR3 loop spans 12 amino acids. Germline values: CDR1 SGHTS, CDR2 YDEGEE. CDR3 amino acids: CASSSRVGEQYF. For the CDR3, the DNA is TGTGCCAGCAGTTCCAGGGTTGGCGAGCAGTACTTC.

The gene calls are TRBV6-6 and TRBJ1-1; D perhaps matches TRBD1 (5 bases). The germline V gene encodes CDR1 MNHNY and CDR2 SVGAGI (reference sequence). Trimming took off 2 bases at V and 3 bases at J, with 13 bases between the two ends. The CDR3 runs 15 residues. The CDR3 DNA follows: TGTGCCAGCAGTTACGCCAGCAGGGCGGACACTGAAGCTTTCTTT. This translates into CASSYASRADTEAFF.

The chain links TRBV27 to TRBJ1-2; D uncertain. The CDR3 length is 13 residues. Deletions cut 3 bases from V and 2 bases from J, with 7 bases between. Germline assignment: CDR1 MNHEY and CDR2 SMNVEV (reference sequence). CDR3 nucleotide sequence: TGTGCCAGCAGTTTTGGCAGAAACTATGGCTACACCTTC. Amino acids: CASSFGRNYGYTF.

The gene calls are TRBV7-2 and TRBJ2-3; the match to TRBD2 covers 9 bases. The germline V gene encodes CDR1 SGHTA and CDR2 FQGNSA. The CDR3 consists of 16 residues. V dropped 2 bases and J dropped 5; count of bases not matched to a gene: 8. The CDR3 here is CASSLIGGGARDTQYF. CDR3 sequence (DNA): TGTGCCAGCAGCTTAATTGGCGGGGGGGCCAGAGATACGCAGTATTTT.

This rearrangement joins TRBV11-2 to TRBJ2-3, with TRBD2 matching over 10 bases. J was trimmed by 2 bases and V by 8 bases; bases with no gene match: 13. The CDR3 length is 17 residues. The germline V gene has CDR1 SGHAT and CDR2 FQNNGV. Written as DNA, the CDR3 is TGTGCCAGCGACCTGCCCACTAGCGGGGATTACACAGATACGCAGTATTTT. Its translation: CASDLPTSGDYTDTQYF.

The V call is TRBV21-1, the J call TRBJ1-4. TRBV21-1 corresponds to a pseudogene. The CDR3 runs to 15 residues. CDR3 bases: TGTGCCAGCAGCAAGGACGGGAAAACTAATGAAAAACTGTTTTTT. It specifies CASSKDGKTNEKLFF.

Turning to this clone: Other DNA sequences within the sample encode an identical CDR3. The J gene is TRBJ1-1, the V gene TRBV7-9; TRBD1 might be the D (6 bases). Looked up from germline, CDR1 is SEHNR and CDR2 is FQNEAQ (reference sequence). CDR3 size: 12 residues. V lost 5 bases to trimming and J lost 6 bases, with 10 bases between them. CDR3 region: CASSLQGAEAFF. The CDR3 nucleotides are TGTGCCAGCAGCCTACAGGGCGCTGAAGCTTTCTTT.

CDR3 DNA: TGTGCCAGCAGCCCGGGGGGTAACACCGGGGAGCTGTTTTTT. This codes for CASSPGGNTGELFF. The rearrangement joins TRBV7-3 to TRBJ2-2; 7 bases align to TRBD2. From germline, CDR1 is SGHTA and CDR2 FQGTGA. The CDR3 runs 14 residues. J lost 2 bases, V lost 5 bases, and 2 bases had no gene match.

This chain uses TRBV11-2 with TRBJ2-2; 8 bases align to TRBD2. This CDR3 contains 16 residues. Germline V gene data show CDR1 as SGHAT and CDR2 as FQNNGV. The ends lost 7 bases at V and 2 bases at J; junction bases unmatched: 9. Here the CDR3 reads CASIPWAGGNTGELFF. CDR3 bases: TGTGCCAGCATCCCATGGGCGGGGGGAAACACCGGGGAGCTGTTTTTT.

In this sample, this clone turned up a few times. Here the CDR3 reads CASRTLASWEQYF. In DNA, the CDR3 is TGTGCCAGCAGGACACTAGCGTCTTGGGAGCAGTACTTC. This chain uses TRBV6-1 with TRBJ2-7; 7 bases are shared with TRBD2. The length of the CDR3 is 13 residues. Trimming removed 6 bases from V and 7 bases from J; junction bases left unmatched: 9. CDR1 and CDR2 from the germline V gene are MNHNS and SASEGT.

The V and J genes are TRBV18 and TRBJ2-7; perhaps TRBD1 as D (8 bases). CDR1 and CDR2 (germline): KGHSH, LQKENI. The CDR3 is made up of 14 amino acids. With 6 bases removed from V and 2 bases from J, the gap between germline ends came to 14 bases. The CDR3 sequence is CASSQQGGPYEQYF. The CDR3, as DNA: TGTGCCAGCTCCCAACAGGGGGGGCCCTACGAGCAGTACTTC.

The chain has TRBV5-1 and TRBJ1-3; unclear D gene. The germline V and J ends were trimmed by 0 bases and 0 bases, with 4 bases remaining between them. Germline V gene sequence: CDR1 SGHRS, CDR2 YFSETQ. CDR3 length equals 14 residues. Here the CDR3 reads CASSLAGSGNTIYF. In nucleotides, the CDR3 is TGCGCCAGCAGCTTGGCAGGCTCTGGAAACACCATATATTTT.

This chain links TRBV18 with TRBJ1-2; possible D gene TRBD1, 5 bases. With 6 bases removed from V and 3 bases from J, the gap between germline ends came to 17 bases. Germline V gives CDR1 KGHSH, CDR2 LQKENI. The CDR3 consists of 15 residues. The CDR3 loop reads CASSPIAGGDYGYTF. CDR3 coding DNA: TGTGCCAGCTCCCCCATAGCGGGGGGAGACTATGGCTACACCTTC. The complete variable domain, with remaining parts taken from reference TRBV18 and TRBJ1-2, reads NAGVMQNPRHLVRRRGQEARLRCSPMKGHSHVYWYRQLPEEGLKFMVYLQKENIIDESGMPKERFSAEFPKEGPSILRIQQVVRGDSAAYFCASSPIAGGDYGYTFGSGTRLTVV.

The V call is TRBV11-3, the J call TRBJ2-7, with a possible D match to TRBD2 (7 bases). Germline CDR1 reads SGHNT; CDR2 reads YENEEA. V was cut by 3 bases and J by 3 bases, with 12 bases left in between. The CDR3 has 14 amino acids. The CDR3 loop reads CASSFSGGLYEQYF. For the CDR3, the DNA is TGTGCCAGCAGCTTTTCGGGGGGCCTCTACGAGCAGTACTTC.

This clone has only a few counts. The chain combines TRBV7-9 with TRBJ1-1, with D uncertain. V shed 4 bases and J shed 1 base, with 4 bases lying between them. In germline, CDR1 is SEHNR, CDR2 FQNEAQ (reference sequence). This CDR3 is built from 12 residues. The CDR3: CASSYGNTEAFF. The CDR3 bases are TGTGCCAGCAGCTACGGGAACACTGAAGCTTTCTTT.

V and J are TRBV18 and TRBJ1-2; D call uncertain. From germline, CDR1 is KGHSH and CDR2 LQKENI. The V end lost 6 bases, the J end lost 8 bases, and 16 bases lay between the germline ends. This CDR3 is built from 13 residues. CDR3 nucleotides: TGTGCCAGCTCGGCCCCCCTGAGAGGGGGCTACACCTTC. This encodes CASSAPLRGGYTF.

The chain couples TRBV7-2 to TRBJ2-3; 8 bases map to TRBD2. Germline CDR1 SGHTA, CDR2 FQGNSA. V trimming: 0 bases; J trimming: 1 base; junction bases outside the gene matches: 6. The CDR3 loop spans 17 amino acids. The CDR3 protein is CASSLAKLTSGTDTQYF. CDR3 coding DNA: TGTGCCAGCAGCTTAGCCAAATTGACTAGCGGCACAGATACGCAGTATTTT.

V gene TRBV4-1 combines with J gene TRBJ1-5, with D perhaps TRBD1 (6 bases). Germline V gene lookup returns CDR1 MGHRA and CDR2 YSYEKL. This CDR3 is 17 amino acids long. The V and J ends lost 3 bases and 5 bases respectively, with 20 bases between them. CDR3 sequence (DNA): TGCGCCAGCAGCCAGGGGGCGCAGGGGAGAAGTTATCAGCCCCAGCATTTT. It translates to CASSQGAQGRSYQPQHF.

This clone appeared a few times. The rearrangement uses TRBV29-1 and TRBJ1-3; D remains ambiguous. There are 14 residues in the CDR3. V gave up 4 bases and J gave up 0 bases, with 10 bases separating them. The V gene's germline CDR1 is SQVTM and CDR2 ANQGSEA. The CDR3: CSVVEQASGNTIYF. The CDR3 region has the DNA TGCAGCGTTGTAGAGCAGGCCTCTGGAAACACCATATATTTT. The full variable domain, with the rest looked up from reference TRBV29-1 and TRBJ1-3, is SAVISQKPSRDICQRGTSLTIQCQVDSQVTMMFWYRQQPGQSLTLIATANQGSEATYESGFVIDKFPISRPNLTFSTLTVSNMSPEDSSIYLCSVVEQASGNTIYFGEGSWLTVV.

J is TRBJ1-2 and V is TRBV15, with 8 bases matching TRBD1. CDR1 is LNHNV, CDR2 YYDKDF, per germline (reference sequence). The junction had 9 bases not matched to a gene; V was cut back by 2 bases and J by 4 bases. The CDR3 consists of 16 residues. The CDR3 loop is CATSRNAGGLSYGYTF. CDR3 sequence (DNA): TGTGCCACCAGCAGAAACGCAGGGGGCCTGTCCTATGGCTACACCTTC.

The rearrangement uses TRBV6-5 and TRBJ2-5; D possibly corresponds to TRBD2 (6 bases). CDR3 length equals 13 residues. V was pared by 6 bases and J by 4 bases, with 12 bases between. Per the germline V gene, CDR1 is MNHEY and CDR2 is SVGAGI. CDR3 sequence: CASSTWGGETQYF. The CDR3 bases are TGTGCCAGCAGCACGTGGGGAGGAGAGACCCAGTACTTC.

V usage is TRBV10-2 and J usage is TRBJ1-4; D might be TRBD1 (6 bases). Trimming shortened V by 7 bases and J by 10 bases, and 16 bases separated the two germline ends. In germline, CDR1 is WSHSY, CDR2 SAAADI. This CDR3 comprises 13 residues. This chain's CDR3 is CASTDRGGGKLFF. The CDR3 nucleotides read TGCGCCAGCACTGACCGAGGGGGTGGAAAACTGTTTTTT.